This passage covers 15 T cell receptor beta chains from one sample sequenced in a study of control samples from healthy donors and cancer patients. TCRdb keeps only in-frame clones here, not all; method: immunoSEQ multiplex PCR. The data hold 75,000 to 90,000 clones, with around 89% observed a single time. Input material: blood. These TCRs come from a man aged 45-60 years in good health.

V and J are TRBV5-1 and TRBJ2-7; 11 positions agree with TRBD1. V trimming: 7 bases; J trimming: 9 bases; junction bases outside the gene matches: 9. This CDR3 is 13 amino acids long. The V gene's germline CDR1 is SGHRS and CDR2 YFSETQ. The CDR3, as DNA: TGCGCCAGCCGCTCGGACAGGGGGCGTCGGCAGTACTTC. Encoded protein: CASRSDRGRRQYF.

The CDR3 DNA reads as TGTGCCAGCAGCTTAGACAGGGCGGAGACCCAGTACTTC. Its translation: CASSLDRAETQYF. The chain couples TRBV11-1 to TRBJ2-5, with D tentatively TRBD1 (6 bases). Germline V gene lookup returns CDR1 SGHAT and CDR2 FQDESV (reference sequence). Between the trimmed V and J ends, which lost 1 base and 5 bases, there was a span of 8 bases. The CDR3 consists of 13 residues.

Concerning this clone: Other DNA sequences in this specimen translate into the identical CDR3. V is TRBV9 and J is TRBJ2-5; D call uncertain. V was shortened by 0 bases and J by 1 base, with 7 bases between the two germline ends. CDR1 SGDLS and CDR2 YYNGEE come from the germline V gene. The CDR3 totals 14 residues. The CDR3 DNA reads TGTGCCAGCAGCGTAGAAGGCGGCCAAGAGACCCAGTACTTC. Translating gives CASSVEGGQETQYF.

This clone showed up just a few times. V is TRBV5-6 and J is TRBJ2-5; TRBD2 aligns across 9 bases. The CDR3 length is 18 residues. From germline, CDR1 is SGHDT and CDR2 YYEEEE. Trimming took 4 bases from V and 3 from J; bases not matched to a gene: 16. CDR3 sequence reads: CASSQRDPRTSEEETQYF. CDR3 nucleotides: TGTGCCAGCAGCCAGAGGGACCCGCGGACTAGCGAAGAAGAGACCCAGTACTTC. Supplemented by reference TRBV5-6 and TRBJ2-5, the full variable domain reads DAGVTQSPTHLIKTRGQQVTLRCSPKSGHDTVSWYQQALGQGPQFIFQYYEEEERQRGNFPDRFSGHQFPNYSSELNVNALLLGDSALYLCASSQRDPRTSEEETQYFGPGTRLLVL.

The V gene is TRBV3-1 (or the pseudogene TRBV3-2), the J gene TRBJ2-3; D unresolved. Deletions cut 1 base from V and 2 bases from J, with 13 bases between. Germline loops: CDR1 LGHDT, CDR2 YNNKEL (reference sequence). CDR3 size: 16 residues. The CDR3: CASSQGSGASTDTQYF. DNA for the CDR3: TGTGCCAGCAGCCAAGGTTCGGGCGCCTCCACAGATACGCAGTATTTT.

The genes are TRBV9 and TRBJ2-3; D might be TRBD2 (5 bases). V lost 2 bases, J lost 4 bases, and 14 bases lay in between. The CDR3 spans 15 residues. Germline V lookup: CDR1 SGDLS, CDR2 YYNGEE. The CDR3 loop is CASSVENSAADTQYF. CDR3 nucleotides: TGTGCCAGCAGCGTGGAGAATAGCGCAGCAGATACGCAGTATTTT.

The rearrangement uses TRBV24-1 and TRBJ2-6; D not resolved. Trimming left V 9 bases short and J 4 bases short, with 9 bases between. CDR1 KGHDR and CDR2 SFDVKD come from the germline V gene. This CDR3 region has 13 residues. CDR3 loop: CATLSDGANVLTF. CDR3 in DNA: TGTGCCACCCTTTCGGACGGGGCCAACGTCCTGACTTTC.

This rearrangement joins TRBV7-2 to TRBJ2-7, with D perhaps assigned TRBD1 or TRBD2 (6 bases each). Germline CDR1 is SGHTA and CDR2 is FQGNSA. Trimming removed 3 bases at V and 7 bases at J, with 13 bases between. This CDR3 spans 13 amino acids. The CDR3 DNA is TGTGCCAGCAGCTTGCGAGGGGGGCGGGAGCAGTACTTC. Translated, it gives CASSLRGGREQYF.

The rearrangement joins TRBV6-5 to TRBJ2-3; D possibly corresponds to TRBD1 (6 bases). Trimming took off 0 bases at V and 6 bases at J, with 10 bases between the two ends. Germline CDR1 reads MNHEY; CDR2 reads SVGAGI. The CDR3 runs 14 residues. This CDR3 reads CASSYSRGVDTQYF. In DNA form, the CDR3 reads TGTGCCAGCAGTTACTCCAGGGGAGTGGATACGCAGTATTTT.

The chain uses TRBV6-4 and TRBJ2-2; 8 bases map to TRBD1. Germline V lookup: CDR1 MRHNA, CDR2 SNTAGT. This CDR3 has 14 amino acids. V lost 7 bases to trimming and J lost 3 bases; unmatched junction nucleotides: 4. The CDR3, as DNA: TGTGCCAGCAAAGGACAGGGTGACACCGGGGAGCTGTTTTTT. Protein sequence: CASKGQGDTGELFF.

The genes are TRBV11-2 and TRBJ1-3; a weak D match, TRBD1 (5 bases). The CDR3 is 15 amino acids. Per the germline V gene, CDR1 is SGHAT and CDR2 is FQNNGV. V lost 4 bases and J lost 6, with 16 bases in between. CDR3 region: CASSSAGALENTIYF. CDR3 sequence (DNA): TGTGCCAGCAGCTCGGCCGGGGCCCTGGAAAACACCATATATTTT.

The chain is built from TRBV7-9 and TRBJ2-1; 10 nucleotides agree with TRBD2. The germline CDR1 and CDR2 sequences are SEHNR and FQNEAQ (reference sequence). The CDR3 sequence is 14 residues long. With 7 bases clipped from V and 5 bases from J, the junction kept 5 bases outside the gene matches. The CDR3 DNA is TGTGCCAGCACCCAAGCGGGGGGGGACAATGAGCAGTTCTTC. Amino acid sequence: CASTQAGGDNEQFF.

The rearrangement uses TRBV5-8 and TRBJ2-7; D is possibly TRBD1 (6 bases). This CDR3 spans 14 amino acids. Germline assignment: CDR1 SGHTS and CDR2 YDEGEE. Trimming stripped 5 bases from V and 2 bases from J, with 14 bases between. The CDR3 coding sequence is TGTGCCAGCAGTTTAACAGGGTACGCCTACGAGCAGTACTTC. Residues: CASSLTGYAYEQYF.

This chain connects TRBV3-1 (or the pseudogene TRBV3-2) to TRBJ1-2; 9 positions match TRBD1. V was clipped by 6 bases and J by 6 bases; unmatched bases: 8. This CDR3 contains 14 residues. The V gene's germline CDR1 is LGHDT and CDR2 YNNKEL (reference sequence). CDR3 DNA sequence: TGTGCCAGCAGTACAGGGGGCGCGGTGGATGGCTACACCTTC. This encodes CASSTGGAVDGYTF.

The chain joins TRBV6-1 to TRBJ1-3; no firm D call. This CDR3 spans 15 amino acids. The germline V and J ends were trimmed by 1 base and 4 bases, with 11 bases remaining between them. Germline V gene data show CDR1 as MNHNS and CDR2 as SASEGT. CDR3 DNA: TGTGCCAGCAGTGAAGAGGGAACTCCCGGAAACACCATATATTTT. This encodes CASSEEGTPGNTIYF.